One sample yielded the 9 T cell receptor beta chains listed below, sequenced in a study of beta chain features in type 1 diabetes. The entirety of the isolated RNA underwent reverse transcription, so expressed TCRB transcripts were sequenced. Clones were sequenced by immunoSEQ multiplex PCR, and TCRdb holds only the in-frame ones, with some missing. The sample carries over 300,000 clones, roughly 8% recorded once. Sequencing was done on a sample of central memory CD4+ T cells from blood. The origin of the receptors is a woman under 30 in good health.

Many counts were recorded for this clone. V gene TRBV6-1 combines with J gene TRBJ2-4, with D unresolved. The CDR3 has 14 amino acids. Germline V gene sequence: CDR1 MNHNS, CDR2 SASEGT. The ends were cut back, 5 bases at V and 1 base at J, with 9 bases in the middle. In DNA, the CDR3 is TGTGCCAGCAGTCTAGATTTGGCCAAAAACATTCAGTACTTC. This gives the protein CASSLDLAKNIQYF.

The chain couples TRBV5-1 to TRBJ2-1; 12 bases agree with TRBD2. With 4 bases clipped from V and 5 bases from J, the junction kept 4 bases outside the gene matches. Germline CDR1 SGHRS, CDR2 YFSETQ. The CDR3 spans 15 residues. CDR3 sequence: CASSRRLAGDNEQFF. The CDR3 DNA is TGCGCCAGCAGCAGGCGACTAGCGGGAGACAATGAGCAGTTCTTC.

For the CDR3, the DNA is TGTGCCAGCAGCCTGGGGCTAGCGGGACCCAATGAGCAGTTCTTC. Translation: CASSLGLAGPNEQFF. This sequence joins TRBV7-3 and TRBJ2-1; 9 bases match TRBD2. The CDR3 extends over 15 amino acids. V lost 5 bases, J lost 6 bases, and 8 bases stayed unmatched. Per the germline V gene, CDR1 is SGHTA and CDR2 is FQGTGA. The full variable domain, completed using reference TRBV7-3 and TRBJ2-1, is GAGVSQTPSNKVTEKGKYVELRCDPISGHTALYWYRQSLGQGPEFLIYFQGTGAADDSGLPNDRFFAVRPEGSVSTLKIQRTERGDSAVYLCASSLGLAGPNEQFFGPGTRLTVL.

Of note for this clone: The junction departs from the called germline gene at one end, perhaps through a read error. The rearrangement uses TRBV10-3 and TRBJ2-7, with 9 nucleotides matching TRBD2. The CDR3 spans 17 residues. CDR1 and CDR2 from the germline V gene are ENHRY and SYGVKD. The CDR3 DNA sequence: TGTGCCATCGGTGAGACTAGCGGAAGTCCCCACTCCTACGAGCAGTACTTC. This gives the protein CAIGETSGSPHSYEQYF.

CDR3 nucleotide sequence: TGCAGCGTTGAAGTGCCGAGCGGGAACGGCGATGAGCAGTTCTTC. Protein product: CSVEVPSGNGDEQFF. J is TRBJ2-1 and V is TRBV29-1; TRBD2 matches at 7 bases. CDR3 length equals 15 residues. Germline V CDR1 and CDR2: SQVTM, ANQGSEA. V gave up 1 base and J gave up 8 bases; unmatched junction bases: 11.

This clone was observed a handful of times. This rearrangement joins TRBV5-1 to TRBJ2-2; 13 bases are a match to TRBD2. Germline loops: CDR1 SGHRS, CDR2 YFSETQ. The junction had 7 bases not matched to a gene; V was cut back by 4 bases and J by 4 bases. The CDR3 totals 17 residues. The CDR3 protein is CASSLTSGRATTGELFF. The CDR3 region has the DNA TGCGCCAGCAGCCTAACTAGCGGGAGGGCTACCACCGGGGAGCTGTTTTTT.

This clone was detected many times. The V gene is TRBV5-4, the J gene TRBJ2-3; 15 bases match TRBD2. Per germline, CDR1 SGHNT and CDR2 YYREEE (reference sequence). The J segment lost 4 bases and the V segment lost 3 bases, leaving 3 bases of the junction unmatched. The CDR3 spans 16 residues. The CDR3 loop reads CASSSRTSGRADTQYF. The CDR3, as DNA: TGTGCCAGCAGCTCGCGGACTAGCGGGAGGGCAGATACGCAGTATTTT.

The chain combines TRBV14 with TRBJ2-1; 7 nucleotides agree with TRBD2. In germline, CDR1 is SGHDN, CDR2 FVKESK. The ends lost 0 bases at V and 4 bases at J; junction bases unmatched: 9. The CDR3 length is 17 residues. CDR3 DNA sequence: TGTGCCAGCAGCCAAGAGGCTAGCGGAAGACCTTACAATGAGCAGTTCTTC. Encoded protein: CASSQEASGRPYNEQFF. Variable domain in full (rest from reference TRBV14 and TRBJ2-1): EAGVTQFPSHSVIEKGQTVTLRCDPISGHDNLYWYRRVMGKEIKFLLHFVKESKQDESGMPNNRFLAERTGGTYSTLKVQPAELEDSGVYFCASSQEASGRPYNEQFFGPGTRLTVL.

This clone was counted between two and nine times. The CDR3 DNA sequence: TGTGCCAGCAGCTCCCAGGGTAGAGGATACAATGAGCAGTTCTTC. It codes for CASSSQGRGYNEQFF. The chain carries TRBV5-6 and TRBJ2-1, with D perhaps TRBD1 (5 bases). The CDR3 totals 15 residues. The ends were cut back, 3 bases at V and 4 bases at J, with 14 bases in the middle. Per the germline V gene, CDR1 is SGHDT and CDR2 is YYEEEE. The entire variable domain, with the rest obtained from reference TRBV5-6 and TRBJ2-1, is as follows: DAGVTQSPTHLIKTRGQQVTLRCSPKSGHDTVSWYQQALGQGPQFIFQYYEEEERQRGNFPDRFSGHQFPNYSSELNVNALLLGDSALYLCASSSQGRGYNEQFFGPGTRLTVL.